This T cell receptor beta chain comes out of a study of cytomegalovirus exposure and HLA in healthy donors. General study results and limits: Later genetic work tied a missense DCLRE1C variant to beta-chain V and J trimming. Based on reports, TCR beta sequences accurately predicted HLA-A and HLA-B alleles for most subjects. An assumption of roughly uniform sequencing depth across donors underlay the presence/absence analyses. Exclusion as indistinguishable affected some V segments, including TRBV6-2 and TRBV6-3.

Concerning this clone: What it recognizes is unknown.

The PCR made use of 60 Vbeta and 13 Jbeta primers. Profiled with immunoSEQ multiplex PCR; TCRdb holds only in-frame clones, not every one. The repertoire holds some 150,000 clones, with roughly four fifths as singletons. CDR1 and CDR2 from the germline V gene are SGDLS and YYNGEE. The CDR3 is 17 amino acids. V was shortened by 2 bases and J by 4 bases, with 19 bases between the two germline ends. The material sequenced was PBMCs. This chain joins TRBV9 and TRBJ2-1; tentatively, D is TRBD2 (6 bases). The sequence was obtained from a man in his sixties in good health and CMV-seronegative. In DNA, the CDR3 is TGTGCCAGCAGCGTTGGAGTAGCGGTAGAGAATTACAATGAGCAGTTCTTC. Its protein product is CASSVGVAVENYNEQFF.